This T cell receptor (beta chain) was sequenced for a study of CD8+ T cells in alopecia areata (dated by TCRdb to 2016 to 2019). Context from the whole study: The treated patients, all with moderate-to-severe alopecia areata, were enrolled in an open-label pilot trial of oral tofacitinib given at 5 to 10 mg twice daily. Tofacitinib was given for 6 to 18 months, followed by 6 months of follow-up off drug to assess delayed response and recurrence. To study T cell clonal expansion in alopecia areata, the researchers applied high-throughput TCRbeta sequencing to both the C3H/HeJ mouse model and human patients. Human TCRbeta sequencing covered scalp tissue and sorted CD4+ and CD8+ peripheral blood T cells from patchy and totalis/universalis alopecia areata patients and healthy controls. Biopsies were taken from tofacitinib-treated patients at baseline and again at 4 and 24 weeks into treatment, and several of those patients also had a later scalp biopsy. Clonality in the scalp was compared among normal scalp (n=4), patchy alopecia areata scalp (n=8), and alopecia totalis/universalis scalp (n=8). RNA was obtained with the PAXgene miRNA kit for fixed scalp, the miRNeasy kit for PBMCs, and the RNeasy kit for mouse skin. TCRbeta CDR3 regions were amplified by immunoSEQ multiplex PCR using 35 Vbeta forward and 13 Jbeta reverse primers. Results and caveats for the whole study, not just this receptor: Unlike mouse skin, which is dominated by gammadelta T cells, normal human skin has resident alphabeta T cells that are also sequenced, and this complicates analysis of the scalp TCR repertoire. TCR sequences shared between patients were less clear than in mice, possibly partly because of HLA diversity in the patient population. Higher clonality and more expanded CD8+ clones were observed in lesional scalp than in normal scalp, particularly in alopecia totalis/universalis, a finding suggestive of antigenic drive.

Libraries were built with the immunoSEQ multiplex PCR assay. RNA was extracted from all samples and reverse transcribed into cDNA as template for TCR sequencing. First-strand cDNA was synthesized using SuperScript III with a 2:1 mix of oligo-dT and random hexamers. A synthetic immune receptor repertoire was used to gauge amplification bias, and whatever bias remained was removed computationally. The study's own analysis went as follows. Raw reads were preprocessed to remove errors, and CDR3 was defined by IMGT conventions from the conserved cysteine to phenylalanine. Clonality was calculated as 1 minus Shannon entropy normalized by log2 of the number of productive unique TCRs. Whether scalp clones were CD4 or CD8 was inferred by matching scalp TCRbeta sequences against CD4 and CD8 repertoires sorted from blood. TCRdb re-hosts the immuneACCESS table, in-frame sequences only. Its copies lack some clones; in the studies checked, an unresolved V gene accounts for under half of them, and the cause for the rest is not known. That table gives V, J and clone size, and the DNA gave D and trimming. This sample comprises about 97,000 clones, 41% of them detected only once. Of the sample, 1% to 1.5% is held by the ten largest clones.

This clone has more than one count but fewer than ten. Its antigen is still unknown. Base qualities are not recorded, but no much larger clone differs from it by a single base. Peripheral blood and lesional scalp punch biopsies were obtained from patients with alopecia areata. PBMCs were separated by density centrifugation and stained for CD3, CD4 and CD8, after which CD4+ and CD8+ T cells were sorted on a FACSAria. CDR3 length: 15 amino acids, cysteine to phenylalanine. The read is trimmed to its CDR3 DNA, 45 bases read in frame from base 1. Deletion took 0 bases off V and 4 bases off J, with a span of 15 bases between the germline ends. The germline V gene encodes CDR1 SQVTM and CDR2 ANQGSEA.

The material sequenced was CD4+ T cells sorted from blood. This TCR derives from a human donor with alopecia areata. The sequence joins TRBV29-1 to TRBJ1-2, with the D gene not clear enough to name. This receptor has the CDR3 CSVEDQRAGIYGYTF. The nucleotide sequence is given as TGCAGCGTTGAAGATCAGCGAGCAGGAATCTATGGCTACACCTTC.